The clone carrying this T cell receptor (beta chain) is labeled medium-sized. The target antigen is unknown. This CDR3 has 15 amino acids. Germline CDR1 is LNHDA and CDR2 is SQIVND (reference sequence). The V gene lost 3 bases and the J gene lost 5 bases, with 16 bases spanning the gap. Primers: 60 Vbeta forward and 13 Jbeta reverse. Generated by immunoSEQ multiplex PCR, the TCRdb table keeps only in-frame clones and is missing some. In the table there are 100,000 to 150,000 clones, approximately 70% of which are singletons. The sample originates from a study of cytomegalovirus exposure and HLA in healthy donors. Study-wide points: A later analysis associated some 18,000 TCR beta sequences with HLA alleles at a 0.05 false discovery rate.

This TCR was recovered from an older woman in good health and CMV-seropositive. The sequenced material came from PBMCs. V is TRBV19 and J is TRBJ1-2; the D gene is possibly TRBD1 (6 bases). CDR3: CASSIAGQSYYGYTF. CDR3 bases: TGTGCCAGTAGTATTGCCGGACAGTCTTATTATGGCTACACCTTC.